The rows below give T cell receptor beta chains drawn from one sample of a study of shared clonotypes between healthy human individuals. Assay used: immunoSEQ multiplex PCR; TCRdb lists only in-frame clones, some missing. The sample has 730,000 or so clones; about two thirds are singletons. The specimen sequenced was memory CD4+ T cells sorted from blood. These receptors were obtained from a young woman in good health. The conserved cysteine and the conserved F or W are not part of the CDR3 here. Each record gives: V gene, J gene, CDR3 protein.

>TRBV15|TRBJ1-4
ATSRDQGSEKLF
>TRBV19|TRBJ1-2
ASSSTRGNYGYT
>TRBV19|TRBJ2-5
ASSQTGGAGETQY
>TRBV2|TRBJ2-1
ASSVDRNNEQF
>TRBV27|TRBJ1-5
ASSLSSPKVSAQH
>TRBV28|TRBJ1-2
ASYDGLGNYGYT
>TRBV9|TRBJ1-2
ASSAKGPRSVQELYGYT
>TRBV5-1|TRBJ2-1
ASSYDLAGGWNEQF
>TRBV19|TRBJ1-5
ASNRVIGNQPQH
>TRBV7-9|TRBJ2-3
ASSLSSGRLTDTQY
>TRBV21-1|TRBJ1-2
ASSTPGLYGYT
>TRBV11-2|TRBJ1-5
ASSLEGGSNQPQH
>TRBV5-1|TRBJ1-1
ASKQGAENTEAF